This is a list of T cell receptor beta chains from one sample in a study of blood T cells in healthy people across ages. TCRdb reanalysed the 5' RACE reads using MiXCR and keeps one entry per CDR3 protein. The table shows 950,000 to 1,200,000 distinct CDR3 sequences, with around two fifths occurring only once. Sequenced input: blood. The receptors were sampled from a man aged 18 to 30 in good health. Both conserved end residues are part of each CDR3. Each record gives: clone size, D gene, V gene, J gene, CDR3 DNA, CDR3 protein. The D gene is left open where the match is weak. Only some rows state a clone size, as once, few, many or a class for expanded clones.

clone_size: .; d_call: TRBD1; v_call: TRBV28; j_call: TRBJ2-7; cdr3_nt: TGTGCCAGCAGCGTAGGGACAGGAGGCTCCTACGAGCAGTACTTC; cdr3_aa: CASSVGTGGSYEQYF
clone_size: .; d_call: .; v_call: TRBV27; j_call: TRBJ2-1; cdr3_nt: TGTGCCAGCAGTGTCACCCCTCCCGGAGGAAATGAGCAGTTCTTC; cdr3_aa: CASSVTPPGGNEQFF
clone_size: few; d_call: .; v_call: TRBV5-1; j_call: TRBJ2-3; cdr3_nt: TGCGCCAGCAGCTTGTCGACGGGTTGGGACACAGATACGCAGTATTTT; cdr3_aa: CASSLSTGWDTDTQYF
clone_size: few; d_call: .; v_call: TRBV4-2; j_call: TRBJ1-4; cdr3_nt: TGTGCCAGCAGCCAAGAATATAGGAGGGAATCCGAAAAACTGTTTTTT; cdr3_aa: CASSQEYRRESEKLFF
clone_size: .; d_call: TRBD1; v_call: TRBV10-3; j_call: TRBJ1-1; cdr3_nt: TGTGCCATCAGTTCGAATCCGGGACAGGGTGGGGCGAACACTGAAGCTTTCTTT; cdr3_aa: CAISSNPGQGGANTEAFF
clone_size: few; d_call: .; v_call: TRBV6-6; j_call: TRBJ1-5; cdr3_nt: TGTGCCAGCAGTTATTTCGGACAGCCCCAGCATTTT; cdr3_aa: CASSYFGQPQHF
clone_size: few; d_call: TRBD1; v_call: TRBV6-2/TRBV6-3; j_call: TRBJ1-5; cdr3_nt: TGTGCCAGCAGTCCCCCCGGGACAGTCAATCAGCCCCAGCATTTT; cdr3_aa: CASSPPGTVNQPQHF
clone_size: .; d_call: TRBD1; v_call: TRBV12-5; j_call: TRBJ1-3; cdr3_nt: TGTGCTAGTGGTTTGGTAACCGGGACAGTAGGAAACACCATATATTTT; cdr3_aa: CASGLVTGTVGNTIYF
clone_size: .; d_call: .; v_call: TRBV6-5; j_call: TRBJ1-2; cdr3_nt: TGTGCCAGCAGTGGGGGAGATCCCTATGGCTACACCTTC; cdr3_aa: CASSGGDPYGYTF
clone_size: .; d_call: .; v_call: TRBV6-5; j_call: TRBJ2-1; cdr3_nt: TGTGCCAGCAGATTACTCGCGACCGGACCGAGTCCCAATGAGCAGTTCTTC; cdr3_aa: CASRLLATGPSPNEQFF